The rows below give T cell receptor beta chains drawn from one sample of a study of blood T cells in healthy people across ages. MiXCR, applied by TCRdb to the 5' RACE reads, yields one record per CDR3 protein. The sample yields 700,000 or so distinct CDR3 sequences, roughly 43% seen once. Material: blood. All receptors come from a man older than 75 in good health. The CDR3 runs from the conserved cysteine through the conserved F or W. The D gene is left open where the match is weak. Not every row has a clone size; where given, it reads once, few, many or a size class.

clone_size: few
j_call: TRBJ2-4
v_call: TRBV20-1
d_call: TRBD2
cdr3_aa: CSAPTSGNKNIQYF
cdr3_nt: TGCAGTGCCCCAACTAGCGGGAACAAAAACATTCAGTACTTC

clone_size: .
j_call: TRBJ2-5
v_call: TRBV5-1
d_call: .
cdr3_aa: CASSPGTGVAPETQYF
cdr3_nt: TGCGCCAGCAGCCCGGGGACTGGCGTGGCCCCGGAGACCCAGTACTTC

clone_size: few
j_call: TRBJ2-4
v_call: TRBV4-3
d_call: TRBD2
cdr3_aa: CASSQGLAGGQIGDIQYF
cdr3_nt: TGCGCCAGCAGCCAAGGACTAGCGGGGGGCCAAATCGGAGACATTCAGTACTTC

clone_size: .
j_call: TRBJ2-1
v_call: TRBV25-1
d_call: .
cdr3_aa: CASSVAAAGPLNEQFF
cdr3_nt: TGTGCCAGCAGTGTAGCCGCGGCGGGACCTCTGAATGAGCAGTTCTTC

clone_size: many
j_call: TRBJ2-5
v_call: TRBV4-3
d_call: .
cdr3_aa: CASSQERTRQETQYF
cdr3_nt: TGCGCCAGCAGCCAAGAAAGGACCCGCCAAGAGACCCAGTACTTC

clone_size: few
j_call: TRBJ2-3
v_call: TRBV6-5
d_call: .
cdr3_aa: CASSPMGDTQYF
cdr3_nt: TGTGCCAGCAGTCCGATGGGAGATACGCAGTATTTT

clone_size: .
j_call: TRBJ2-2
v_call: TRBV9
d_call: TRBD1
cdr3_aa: CASNVTGGTYGELFF
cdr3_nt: TGTGCCAGCAACGTAACAGGGGGCACTTACGGGGAGCTGTTTTTT

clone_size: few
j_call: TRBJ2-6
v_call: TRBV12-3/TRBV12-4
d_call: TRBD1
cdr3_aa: CASSFGDRGLRANVLTF
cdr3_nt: TGTGCCAGCAGTTTTGGTGACAGGGGACTCCGAGCCAACGTCCTGACTTTC

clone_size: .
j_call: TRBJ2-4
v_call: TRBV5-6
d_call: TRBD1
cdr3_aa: CASSLGPQGKEQYF
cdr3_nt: TGTGCCAGCAGCTTGGGCCCACAGGGGAAGGAGCAGTACTTC

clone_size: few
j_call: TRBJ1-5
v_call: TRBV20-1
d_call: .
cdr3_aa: CSAHRDGNQPQHF
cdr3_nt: TGCAGTGCTCACAGGGATGGCAATCAGCCCCAGCATTTT

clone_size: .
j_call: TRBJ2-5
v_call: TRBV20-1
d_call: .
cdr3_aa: CSARDYRDSTLETQYF
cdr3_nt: TGCAGTGCTAGAGATTACCGGGACTCAACCCTGGAGACCCAGTACTTC

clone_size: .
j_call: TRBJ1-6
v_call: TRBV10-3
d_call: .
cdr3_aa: CVISESGNNSPLHF
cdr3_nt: TGTGTCATCAGTGAGTCCGGGAATAATTCACCCCTCCACTTT

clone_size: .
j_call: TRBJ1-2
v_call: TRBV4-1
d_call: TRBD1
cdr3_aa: CASSQAPDRVDTKNYGYTF
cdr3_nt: TGCGCCAGCAGCCAAGCCCCGGACAGGGTAGATACGAAGAACTATGGCTACACCTTC

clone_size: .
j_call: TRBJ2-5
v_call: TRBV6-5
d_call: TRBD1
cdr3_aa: CASSYGTGGGETQYF
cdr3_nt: TGTGCCAGCAGTTACGGGACAGGGGGTGGGGAGACCCAGTACTTC

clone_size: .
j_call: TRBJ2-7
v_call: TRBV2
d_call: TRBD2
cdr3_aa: CASRPPGLAPYEQYF
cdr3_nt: TGTGCCAGCAGACCTCCGGGACTAGCGCCCTACGAGCAGTACTTC

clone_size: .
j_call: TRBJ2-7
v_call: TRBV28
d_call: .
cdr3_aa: CAGSLTANLYEQYF
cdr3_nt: TGTGCCGGCAGTCTGACAGCTAACCTATACGAGCAGTACTTC

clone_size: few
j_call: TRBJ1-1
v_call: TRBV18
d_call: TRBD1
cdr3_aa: CASSPLGTANTEAFF
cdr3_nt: TGTGCCAGCTCACCACTTGGGACAGCCAACACTGAAGCTTTCTTT

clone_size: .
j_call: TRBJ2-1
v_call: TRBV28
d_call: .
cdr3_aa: CASSSIDSYNEQFF
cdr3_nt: TGTGCCAGCAGTTCCATCGACAGCTACAATGAGCAGTTCTTC

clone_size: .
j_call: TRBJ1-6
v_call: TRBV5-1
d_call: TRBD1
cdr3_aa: CASSALNRGNSPLHF
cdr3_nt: TGCGCCAGCAGCGCCCTAAACAGGGGGAATTCACCCCTCCACTTT

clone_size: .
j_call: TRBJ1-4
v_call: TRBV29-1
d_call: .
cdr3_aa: CSVGQMNEKLFF
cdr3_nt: TGCAGCGTTGGGCAGATGAATGAAAAACTGTTTTTT

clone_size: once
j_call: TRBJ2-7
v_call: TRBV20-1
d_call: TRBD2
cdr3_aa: CSANGRAGSYEQYF
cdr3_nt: TGCAGTGCCAATGGCCGAGCGGGGTCCTACGAGCAGTACTTC

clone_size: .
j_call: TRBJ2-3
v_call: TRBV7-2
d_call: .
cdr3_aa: CASSPPPGRPWYF
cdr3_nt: TGTGCCAGCAGTCCCCCTCCGGGACGCCCGTGGTATTTT

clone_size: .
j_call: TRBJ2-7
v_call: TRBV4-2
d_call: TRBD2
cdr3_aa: CASSQDLGTSYPHEQYF
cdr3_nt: TGTGCCAGCAGCCAAGATCTTGGGACTAGCTATCCCCACGAGCAGTACTTC

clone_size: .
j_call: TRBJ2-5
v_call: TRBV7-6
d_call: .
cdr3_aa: CASSRDGPQEAQYF
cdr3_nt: TGTGCCAGCAGCAGGGACGGGCCACAAGAGGCCCAGTACTTC

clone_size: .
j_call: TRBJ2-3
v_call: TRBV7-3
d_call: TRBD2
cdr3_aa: CASSTVAGRATDTQYF
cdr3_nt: TGTGCCAGCAGCACCGTAGCGGGTAGGGCCACAGATACGCAGTATTTT

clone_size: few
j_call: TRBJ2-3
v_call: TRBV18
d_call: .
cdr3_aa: CASSPLQGRTDTQYF
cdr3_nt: TGTGCCAGCTCACCCTTACAGGGGAGGACAGATACGCAGTATTTT

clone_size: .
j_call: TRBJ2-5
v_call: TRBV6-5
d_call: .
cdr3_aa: CASSPTQGATETQYF
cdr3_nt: TGTGCCAGCAGCCCCACACAAGGGGCTACAGAGACCCAGTACTTC

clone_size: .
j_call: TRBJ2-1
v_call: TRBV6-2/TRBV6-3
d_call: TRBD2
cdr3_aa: CASSYSGLAGESGNEQFF
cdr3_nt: TGTGCCAGCAGTTACTCCGGACTAGCGGGAGAAAGCGGCAATGAGCAGTTCTTC

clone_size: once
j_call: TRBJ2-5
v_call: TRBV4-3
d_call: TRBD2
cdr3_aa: CASSQIAGGIQETQYF
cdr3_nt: TGCGCCAGCAGCCAGATAGCGGGAGGGATCCAAGAGACCCAGTACTTC

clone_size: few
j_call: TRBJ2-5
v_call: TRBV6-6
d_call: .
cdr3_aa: CASSPRGLITHNEQYF
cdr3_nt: TGTGCCAGCAGCCCGAGGGGGTTGATCACCCACAATGAGCAGTACTTC

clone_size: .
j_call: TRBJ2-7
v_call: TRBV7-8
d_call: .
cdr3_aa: CASSLGTESYEQYF
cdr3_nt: TGTGCCAGCAGCTTAGGGACGGAGTCCTACGAGCAGTACTTC

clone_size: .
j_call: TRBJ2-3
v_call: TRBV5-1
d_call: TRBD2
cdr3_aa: CASSLARAGTSTDTQYF
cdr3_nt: TGCGCCAGCAGCTTGGCCCGAGCGGGAACTAGCACAGATACGCAGTATTTT

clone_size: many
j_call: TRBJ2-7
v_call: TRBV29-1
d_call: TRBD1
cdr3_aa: CSVPGTGYGGEQYF
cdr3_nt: TGCAGCGTCCCCGGGACAGGGTATGGAGGAGAGCAGTACTTC

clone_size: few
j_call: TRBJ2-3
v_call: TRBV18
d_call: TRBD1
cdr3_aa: CASATGTGTADTQYF
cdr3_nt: TGTGCCAGCGCCACCGGGACAGGGACTGCAGATACGCAGTATTTT

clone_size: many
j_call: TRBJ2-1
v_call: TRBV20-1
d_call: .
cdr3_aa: CSAKEAAHSSYNEQFF
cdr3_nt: TGCAGTGCTAAGGAAGCGGCCCACAGCTCCTACAATGAGCAGTTCTTC

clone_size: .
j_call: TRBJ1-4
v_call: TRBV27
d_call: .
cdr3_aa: CASSLSLDRMSDEKLFF
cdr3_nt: TGTGCCAGCAGTTTATCACTAGACAGGATGAGTGATGAAAAACTGTTTTTT

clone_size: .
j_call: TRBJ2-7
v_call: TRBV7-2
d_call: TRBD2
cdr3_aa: CASRRVAGSNGQYF
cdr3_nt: TGTGCCAGCAGAAGGGTAGCGGGTTCGAATGGGCAGTACTTC

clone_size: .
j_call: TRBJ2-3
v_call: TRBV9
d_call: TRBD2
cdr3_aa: CASSVGNGRRDTQYF
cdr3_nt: TGTGCCAGCAGCGTAGGCAACGGGAGGAGAGATACGCAGTATTTT

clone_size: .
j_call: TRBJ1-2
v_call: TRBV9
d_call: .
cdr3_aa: CASSVESVAGHYGYTF
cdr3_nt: TGTGCCAGCAGCGTAGAGTCGGTGGCAGGGCACTATGGCTACACCTTC

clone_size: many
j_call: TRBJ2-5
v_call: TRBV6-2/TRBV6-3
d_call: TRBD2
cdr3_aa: CASSIAGGIRETQYF
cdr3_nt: TGTGCCAGCAGTATAGCGGGAGGCATAAGGGAGACCCAGTACTTC

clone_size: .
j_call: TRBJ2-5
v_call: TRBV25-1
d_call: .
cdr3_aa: CPSSSSRGPRETQYF
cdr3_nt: TGTCCCAGCAGTTCGAGCCGCGGGCCGCGTGAGACCCAGTACTTC

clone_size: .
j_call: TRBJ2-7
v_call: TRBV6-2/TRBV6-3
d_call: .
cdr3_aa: CASSQIWEQYF
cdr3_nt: TGTGCCAGCAGCCAAATCTGGGAGCAGTACTTC

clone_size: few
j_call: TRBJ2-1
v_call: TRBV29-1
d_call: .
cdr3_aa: CSVDSQGNEQFF
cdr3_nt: TGCAGCGTTGATAGCCAGGGCAATGAGCAGTTCTTC

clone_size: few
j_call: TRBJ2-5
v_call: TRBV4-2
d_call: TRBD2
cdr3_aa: CASSQEASSGVQQTQYF
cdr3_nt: TGTGCCAGCAGCCAAGAAGCGTCTAGCGGGGTTCAACAGACCCAGTACTTC